The next 29 T cell receptor beta chains were all read from a single sample in a study of blood T cell repertoires in COVID-19 (TCRdb year 2020). The library relied on the immunoSEQ multiplex PCR assay. Held by TCRdb, this immuneACCESS table contains in-frame sequences only and omits some clones. Under half of the omission traces to an unresolved V gene where checked; the cause of the rest is unknown. The sample has 95,000 to 150,000 clones on record, 87% of them singletons. The ten largest make up 25% to 35% of the sample. Sequences were obtained from peripheral blood. These TCRs come from a woman in her 70s with acute or convalescent COVID-19.

The V and J genes are TRBV2 and TRBJ1-2; TRBD1 matches at 7 bases. J lost 1 base, V lost 5 bases, and 4 bases had no gene match. Germline-derived CDR1 and CDR2 are SNHLY and FYNNEI. This CDR3 has 14 amino acids. CDR3 region: CASSRQGGNYGYTF. The CDR3 nucleotides are TGTGCCAGCAGTCGACAGGGAGGTAACTATGGCTACACCTTC.

V usage is TRBV2 and J usage is TRBJ1-5; TRBD1 might be the D (5 bases). CDR3 length equals 13 residues. Germline V CDR1 and CDR2: SNHLY, FYNNEI. V was shortened by 7 bases and J by 5 bases, with 12 bases between the two germline ends. The CDR3 region is CASTGGGYQPQHF. The CDR3 nucleotides read TGTGCCAGCACCGGGGGAGGGTATCAGCCCCAGCATTTT.

The chain combines TRBV6-6 with TRBJ2-3; the D gene is possibly TRBD1 (5 bases). The CDR3 is made up of 14 amino acids. Trimming stripped 4 bases from V and 9 bases from J, with 17 bases between. The V gene's germline CDR1 is MNHNY and CDR2 SVGAGI (reference sequence). This CDR3 is CASSLPDTLRTQYF. Here the CDR3 DNA reads TGTGCCAGCAGTTTACCGGACACTCTCCGAACGCAGTATTTT.

This clone has just a few counts. This chain connects TRBV28 to TRBJ1-5; unclear D gene. Germline V gene data show CDR1 as MDHEN and CDR2 as SYDVKM. The length of the CDR3 is 15 residues. V lost 2 bases to trimming and J lost 2 bases, with 10 bases between them. In DNA, the CDR3 is TGTGCCAGCAGTTTAATAGCTAAGGGCAATCAGCCCCAGCATTTT. Translating gives CASSLIAKGNQPQHF.

There are a few counts of this clone. The chain couples TRBV19 to TRBJ1-2; D call uncertain. V lost 3 bases to trimming and J lost 3 bases, with 8 bases between them. The germline V gene has CDR1 LNHDA and CDR2 SQIVND (reference sequence). This CDR3 is built from 13 residues. The DNA of the CDR3 is TGTGCCAGTAGTATCCCCACGGACTATGGCTACACCTTC. Its translation: CASSIPTDYGYTF.

The V and J genes are TRBV7-2 and TRBJ2-3, with 10 nucleotides matching TRBD2. V shed 2 bases and J 0 bases; nucleotides not matched to a gene: 8. CDR3 length: 18 amino acids. The germline V gene has CDR1 SGHTA and CDR2 FQGNSA. The CDR3 DNA sequence: TGTGCCAGCAGCTTATCGTGGACTAGCGGCACTAGCACAGATACGCAGTATTTT. Translating it yields CASSLSWTSGTSTDTQYF.

V usage is TRBV10-2 and J usage is TRBJ1-6, with 9 bases aligning to TRBD1. V lost 6 bases and J lost 9; bases outside the gene matches: 9. Germline V gene sequence: CDR1 WSHSY, CDR2 SAAADI. This CDR3 spans 15 amino acids. The DNA of the CDR3 is TGCGCCAGCAGCCTCCTACAGGGGGCTGGTTCACCCCTCCACTTT. It is translated as CASSLLQGAGSPLHF.

The gene calls are TRBV12-3 or TRBV12-4 and TRBJ2-7, with D possibly TRBD1 on 5 matching bases. The CDR3 is made up of 13 amino acids. V gave up 6 bases and J gave up 1 base, with 10 bases separating them. The CDR3 DNA is TGTGCCAGCAGGTCGGACATATCCTACGAGCAGTACTTC. Its translation: CASRSDISYEQYF.

The chain couples TRBV12-5 to TRBJ2-6; 7 bases agree with TRBD1. Per germline, CDR1 LGHNT and CDR2 FRNRAP. This CDR3 comprises 18 residues. The J segment lost 2 bases and the V segment lost 1 base, leaving 8 bases of the junction unmatched. The CDR3 nucleotides are TGTGCTAGTGGTTTGGCAACTACAGGGGCCACTGGGGCCAACGTCCTGACTTTC. It encodes CASGLATTGATGANVLTF.

The chain employs TRBV28 and TRBJ2-7; 11 bases match TRBD2. Trimming took 1 base from V and 4 from J; bases not matched to a gene: 9. CDR1 is MDHEN and CDR2 is SYDVKM in the germline V gene. The CDR3 loop spans 17 amino acids. The CDR3: CASSLSWSSGGIYEQYF. In DNA form, the CDR3 reads TGTGCCAGCAGTTTATCCTGGTCTAGCGGGGGGATTTACGAGCAGTACTTC.

V is TRBV30 and J is TRBJ2-1; D perhaps matches TRBD1 (5 bases). This CDR3 region has 13 residues. CDR1 and CDR2 (germline): GTSNPN, SVGIG (reference sequence). V gave up 8 bases and J gave up 1 base, with 12 bases separating them. For the CDR3, the DNA is TGTGCCCTAGGGGCTAGATCCTACAATGAGCAGTTCTTC. It is translated as CALGARSYNEQFF. Full variable domain (outside the CDR3, taken from reference TRBV30 and TRBJ2-1): SQTIHQWPATLVQPVGSPLSLECTVEGTSNPNLYWYRQAAGRGLQLLFYSVGIGQISSEVPQNLSASRPQDRQFILSSKKLLLSDSGFYLCALGARSYNEQFFGPGTRLTVL.

The genes are TRBV10-3 and TRBJ2-7; TRBD2 is a possible D gene (5 bases). The V end lost 0 bases, the J end lost 1 base, and 10 bases lay between the germline ends. The CDR3 is 15 residues long. The germline V gene has CDR1 ENHRY and CDR2 SYGVKD. The CDR3 bases are TGTGCCATCAGTGAGTCGCGGGTAGGTTCCTACGAGCAGTACTTC. Translating it yields CAISESRVGSYEQYF.

The gene calls are TRBV7-3 and TRBJ1-2; D not resolved. V lost 4 bases and J 8 bases, leaving 14 bases between the germline ends. CDR3 length: 13 amino acids. Germline CDR1 and CDR2: SGHTA and FQGTGA. For the CDR3, the DNA is TGTGCCAGCAGCTGGGCGGACCGGGAAGGCTACACCTTC. It translates to CASSWADREGYTF.

The chain couples TRBV19 to TRBJ1-3; D gene ambiguous. This CDR3 has 16 amino acids. V was clipped by 5 bases and J by 0 bases, with 14 bases between them. Per the germline V gene, CDR1 is LNHDA and CDR2 is SQIVND (reference sequence). The CDR3 DNA follows: TGTGCCAGTAGTTGGGGTAAAGGGAGCTCTGGAAACACCATATATTTT. Protein sequence: CASSWGKGSSGNTIYF.

V usage is TRBV19 and J usage is TRBJ2-1; a weak D match, TRBD1 (6 bases). With 5 bases removed from V and 7 bases from J, the gap between germline ends came to 21 bases. Germline lookup yields CDR1 LNHDA and CDR2 SQIVND (reference sequence). The CDR3 is made up of 16 amino acids. CDR3 in amino acids: CASSPTGYSRGNEQFF. In DNA form, the CDR3 reads TGTGCCAGTAGTCCGACGGGCTACTCGAGGGGGAATGAGCAGTTCTTC.

V is TRBV4-1 and J is TRBJ1-4, with D unclear. CDR1 and CDR2 (germline): MGHRA, YSYEKL. The CDR3 has 11 amino acids. The ends were cut back, 0 bases at V and 13 bases at J, with 6 bases in the middle. CDR3 sequence (DNA): TGCGCCAGCAGCCAAGATTACACACTGTTTTTT. Encoded protein: CASSQDYTLFF.

The rearrangement joins TRBV9 to TRBJ2-1; D might be TRBD2 (7 bases). CDR1 and CDR2 from the germline V gene are SGDLS and YYNGEE. The CDR3 length is 16 residues. V was trimmed by 1 base and J by 4 bases, leaving 15 bases between them. CDR3 region: CASSVFGEGGYNEQFF. As DNA, the CDR3 is TGTGCCAGCAGCGTATTCGGGGAGGGGGGATACAATGAGCAGTTCTTC.

The chain carries TRBV9 and TRBJ1-3; TRBD1 might be the D (5 bases). V lost 2 bases and J lost 0, with 18 bases in between. This CDR3 region has 18 residues. The V gene's germline CDR1 is SGDLS and CDR2 YYNGEE. Here the CDR3 DNA reads TGTGCCAGCAGCGTTGCCCCCGACCGGGGGAACTCTGGAAACACCATATATTTT. Translation gives CASSVAPDRGNSGNTIYF.

The V and J genes are TRBV28 and TRBJ2-4, with a possible D match to TRBD2 (6 bases). Trimming took off 5 bases at V and 2 bases at J, with 16 bases between the two ends. The CDR3 sequence is 16 residues long. The V gene's germline CDR1 is MDHEN and CDR2 SYDVKM. CDR3 protein: CASSPAGLSTKNIQYF. Written as DNA, the CDR3 is TGTGCCAGCAGTCCGGCGGGGCTATCCACCAAAAACATTCAGTACTTC. Based on the CDR3 plus reference TRBV28 and TRBJ2-4, the full variable domain is DVKVTQSSRYLVKRTGEKVFLECVQDMDHENMFWYRQDPGLGLRLIYFSYDVKMKEKGDIPEGYSVSREKKERFSLILESASTNQTSMYLCASSPAGLSTKNIQYFGAGTRLSVL.

The chain combines TRBV19 with TRBJ2-1; TRBD2 matches 13 bases. Unmatched junction bases numbered 10, after V lost 4 bases and J lost 7 bases. The CDR3 runs to 17 residues. CDR1 and CDR2 from the germline V gene are LNHDA and SQIVND (reference sequence). CDR3: CASSRDLTSGGRNEQFF. The CDR3 nucleotides read TGTGCCAGTAGTAGGGATTTGACTAGCGGGGGGCGGAATGAGCAGTTCTTC.

The chain has TRBV3-1 (or the pseudogene TRBV3-2) and TRBJ1-5, with TRBD1 identical over 8 bases. Trimming removed 4 bases from V and 1 base from J; junction bases left unmatched: 3. The CDR3 is made up of 15 amino acids. Germline loops: CDR1 LGHDT, CDR2 YNNKEL (reference sequence). Here the CDR3 DNA reads TGTGCCAGCAGCCCCGGACAGGGCAGCAATCAGCCCCAGCATTTT. Its translation: CASSPGQGSNQPQHF.

The chain employs TRBV19 and TRBJ1-1, with 7 bases that match TRBD1. Germline V CDR1 and CDR2: LNHDA, SQIVND (reference sequence). This CDR3 comprises 14 residues. V dropped 5 bases and J dropped 0; count of bases not matched to a gene: 3. In DNA form, the CDR3 reads TGTGCCAGTAGTGGGACAGCCATGAACACTGAAGCTTTCTTT. This sequence encodes CASSGTAMNTEAFF.

This sequence joins TRBV19 and TRBJ1-3, with TRBD1 matching over 7 bases. V lost 5 bases to trimming and J lost 4 bases; unmatched junction nucleotides: 11. The CDR3 has 16 amino acids. Germline lookup yields CDR1 LNHDA and CDR2 SQIVND (reference sequence). Here the CDR3 DNA reads TGTGCCAGTAGTGGGGGACAGCTCCTCACGGGAAACACCATATATTTT. Protein product: CASSGGQLLTGNTIYF.

The chain is built from TRBV6-6 and TRBJ1-5; 7 bases are a match to TRBD1. The CDR3 length is 14 residues. The germline CDR1 and CDR2 sequences are MNHNY and SVGAGI (reference sequence). V was clipped by 2 bases and J by 6 bases; unmatched bases: 4. CDR3 protein: CASSYHEGAQPQHF. CDR3 DNA sequence: TGTGCCAGCAGTTACCACGAGGGGGCTCAGCCCCAGCATTTT.

In nucleotides, the CDR3 is TGTGCCAGTAGTCCCGGGGACACTGAAGCTTTCTTT. It codes for CASSPGDTEAFF. The chain couples TRBV19 to TRBJ1-1; no definite D call. V was trimmed by 5 bases and J by 3 bases, leaving 7 bases between them. The germline gives CDR1 LNHDA, CDR2 SQIVND (reference sequence). The CDR3 sequence is 12 residues long.

The CDR3 DNA follows: TGTGCCAGCAGTTACCCCGGGATCTCAACTGTCGCTTTCTTT. This translates into CASSYPGISTVAFF. The chain carries TRBV6-5 and TRBJ1-1, with unresolved D. Germline CDR1 MNHEY, CDR2 SVGAGI. Trimming stripped 2 bases from V and 11 bases from J, with 18 bases between. The CDR3 length is 14 residues.

The chain couples TRBV19 to TRBJ1-5; 10 bases fit TRBD1. The CDR3 has 17 residues. V lost 7 bases and J lost 0; bases outside the gene matches: 9. In germline, CDR1 is LNHDA, CDR2 SQIVND (reference sequence). CDR3 in amino acids: CASNSGTGAYSNQPQHF. DNA of the CDR3: TGTGCCAGTAATTCCGGGACAGGGGCATATAGCAATCAGCCCCAGCATTTT.

The chain is built from TRBV24-1 and TRBJ1-5; 8 positions agree with TRBD1. The ends lost 3 bases at V and 1 base at J; junction bases unmatched: 7. Germline V gene lookup returns CDR1 KGHDR and CDR2 SFDVKD. The CDR3 contains 17 residues. This CDR3 is CATSDPRQGMSNQPQHF. CDR3 bases: TGTGCCACCAGTGATCCCCGACAGGGGATGAGCAATCAGCCCCAGCATTTT.

V is TRBV10-1 and J is TRBJ2-5, with D unclear. Germline CDR1 reads WNHNN; CDR2 reads SYGVQD (reference sequence). The CDR3 length is 16 residues. V lost 7 bases, J lost 3 bases, and 21 bases lay in between. The CDR3 is CASIPLRRHWEETQYF. CDR3 coding DNA: TGCGCCAGCATCCCTCTAAGAAGACACTGGGAAGAGACCCAGTACTTC.